The clone carrying this T cell receptor beta chain was recorded at least ten times. Its antigen is not identified. In germline, CDR1 is SNHLY, CDR2 FYNNEI. This CDR3 contains 13 residues. Trimming removed 6 bases at V and 8 bases at J, with 16 bases between. This entry comes from a study of T cells in Graves' hyperthyroidism and ophthalmopathy. General study results and limits: The model predicted ophthalmopathy a median roughly six months before onset. Blood also carried most thyroid clonotypes expanded above 0.001.

TCR beta CDR3 sequences were amplified from RNA transcripts. HTBI primers were employed in a first-round RT-PCR of the TCR CDR3. Via MiXCR, TCRdb re-called the multiplex PCR reads, giving one row per CDR3 protein. This repertoire shows hundreds of thousands of distinct CDR3 sequences, 15% to 20% found once; its top ten account for about 50%. The study included ophthalmopathy patients with Clinical Activity Score at least 3, NOSPECS grade at least 4 and duration under 3 months. Researchers barred patients who had uncontrolled infection, other autoimmune disease, pregnancy or lactation. Source material: blood. The chain is built from TRBV2 and TRBJ1-1; D not resolved. This sequence was found in a man in his forties or fifties with Graves' ophthalmopathy. The CDR3 protein is CASSPTQHLEAFF. The DNA for the CDR3 is TGTGCCAGCAGCCCTACCCAACACCTCGAAGCTTTCTTT.